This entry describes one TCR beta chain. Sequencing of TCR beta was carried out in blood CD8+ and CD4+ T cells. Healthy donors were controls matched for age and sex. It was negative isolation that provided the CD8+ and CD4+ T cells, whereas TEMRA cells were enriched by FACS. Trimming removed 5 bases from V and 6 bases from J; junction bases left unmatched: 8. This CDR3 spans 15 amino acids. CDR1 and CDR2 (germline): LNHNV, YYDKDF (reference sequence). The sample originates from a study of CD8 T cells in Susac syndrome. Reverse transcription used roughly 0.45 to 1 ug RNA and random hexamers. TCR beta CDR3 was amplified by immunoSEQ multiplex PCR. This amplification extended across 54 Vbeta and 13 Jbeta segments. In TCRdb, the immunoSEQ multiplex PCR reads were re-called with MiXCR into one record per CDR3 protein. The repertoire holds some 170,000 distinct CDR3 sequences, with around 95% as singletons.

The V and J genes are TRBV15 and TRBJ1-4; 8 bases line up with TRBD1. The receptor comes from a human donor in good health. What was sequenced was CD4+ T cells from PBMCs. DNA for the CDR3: TGTGCCACCAGCTTGCGGACAGGGATTTATGAAAAACTGTTTTTT. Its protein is CATSLRTGIYEKLFF.